This TCR beta chain emerged from a study of cytomegalovirus exposure and HLA in healthy donors. The V and J ends lost 2 bases and 2 bases, in that order; junction bases with no gene match: 8. CDR1 and CDR2 (germline): SGHRS, YFSETQ. This CDR3 has 16 amino acids. Assay: immunoSEQ multiplex PCR; the TCRdb copy retains only in-frame clones and omits some. Of 110,000 to 150,000 clones listed, less than 95% are singletons. V is TRBV5-1 and J is TRBJ1-2; TRBD1 matches at 8 bases. The sequence derives from a man between 18 and 29 years old in good health and CMV-seropositive. The sequenced sample was PBMCs. CDR3 protein: CASSLGSGGGNYGYTF. The CDR3 DNA reads TGCGCCAGCAGCTTAGGGTCAGGGGGCGGAAACTATGGCTACACCTTC.